The 30 T cell receptor beta chains given below trace back to one sample, sequenced in a study of vaccination effects on CD4 cells after COVID-19. No antigen is known for these receptors. The ViraFEST assay expanded antigen-specific CD4+ T cells with viral peptide pools before sequencing. Following culture for roughly 10 days, CD4+ T cells were isolated. Two doses of either BNT162b2 or mRNA-1273 were given to each participant. TCRdb's copy holds only in-frame clones and misses some; the assay was immunoSEQ multiplex PCR. The sample yields about 22,000 clones, 72% seen once. Sample: CD4+ T cells from PBMCs cultured with HCoV-NL63 spike peptides, taken after COVID-19 vaccination. Every receptor here comes from a human donor who received a COVID-19 vaccine.

This clone was found a few times. The chain is built from TRBV14 and TRBJ2-7, with D perhaps TRBD1 (6 bases). The CDR3 is made up of 14 amino acids. Germline V gives CDR1 SGHDN, CDR2 FVKESK. V lost 5 bases and J 6 bases, leaving 17 bases between the germline ends. The CDR3 here is CASSTRQALGEQYF. The CDR3, as DNA: TGTGCCAGCAGCACTCGACAGGCCCTGGGCGAGCAGTACTTC.

The gene calls are TRBV30 and TRBJ1-4, with 7 bases that match TRBD1. The CDR3 covers 13 residues. Germline V gene sequence: CDR1 GTSNPN, CDR2 SVGIG (reference sequence). V dropped 2 bases and J dropped 8; count of bases not matched to a gene: 5. Here the CDR3 reads CAWSTGAGEKLFF. The CDR3, as DNA: TGTGCCTGGAGTACAGGGGCAGGGGAAAAACTGTTTTTT.

This sequence joins TRBV25-1 and TRBJ2-7; TRBD2 matches at 14 bases. The CDR3 extends over 15 amino acids. The V segment lost 3 bases and the J segment 5 bases; nucleotides outside the gene matches: 3. The V gene's germline CDR1 is MGHDK and CDR2 SYGVNS. The DNA for the CDR3 is TGTGCCAGCAGTGACGTGGGACTAGCGGGGGACGAGCAGTACTTC. Residues: CASSDVGLAGDEQYF.

The genes are TRBV3-1 (or the pseudogene TRBV3-2) and TRBJ2-7; D may be TRBD2 (7 bases). The CDR3 runs 16 residues. The germline CDR1 and CDR2 sequences are LGHDT and YNNKEL (reference sequence). The ends were cut back, 4 bases at V and 0 bases at J, with 16 bases in the middle. CDR3 DNA sequence: TGTGCCAGCAGCCCCCGGGGGGCGGGCGGCTCCTACGAGCAGTACTTC. Translated, it gives CASSPRGAGGSYEQYF.

This chain connects TRBV2 to TRBJ1-5; no clear D gene. CDR1 is SNHLY and CDR2 is FYNNEI in the germline V gene. V shed 3 bases and J shed 6 bases, with 3 bases lying between them. The CDR3 is made up of 11 amino acids. CDR3 bases: TGTGCCAGCAGTGACGGTCAGCCCCAGCATTTT. Protein sequence: CASSDGQPQHF.

This clone has only a few counts. The CDR3 nucleotides are TGCGCCAGCAGCTTGGGGTCCGGGGAGCTGTTTTTT. Its protein is CASSLGSGELFF. This chain connects TRBV5-1 to TRBJ2-2; no clear D gene. Germline V lookup: CDR1 SGHRS, CDR2 YFSETQ. The CDR3 loop spans 12 amino acids. Trimming took 0 bases from V and 6 from J, leaving 3 bases between them.

The table lists this clone with a few counts. The chain couples TRBV11-3 to TRBJ1-3; TRBD1 matches at 8 bases. In germline, CDR1 is SGHNT, CDR2 YENEEA. This CDR3 region has 15 residues. With V trimmed by 5 bases and J by 2 bases, 5 bases remained unmatched. The CDR3 reads CASSQQGGAGNTIYF. The CDR3 region has the DNA TGTGCCAGCAGCCAACAGGGGGGAGCTGGAAACACCATATATTTT.

The V call is TRBV7-8, the J call TRBJ1-1; D is possibly TRBD1 (5 bases). The CDR3 is 14 residues long. V lost 5 bases and J 6 bases, leaving 16 bases between the germline ends. CDR1 is SGHVS and CDR2 is FQNEAQ in the germline V gene. The CDR3 nucleotides are TGTGCCAGCAGCAGCCGGCCGGACAACCCTGAAGCTTTCTTT. As protein: CASSSRPDNPEAFF.

This rearrangement joins TRBV5-6 to TRBJ2-5; 7 bases are a match to TRBD1. The CDR3 runs 13 residues. The ends lost 5 bases at V and 4 bases at J; junction bases unmatched: 5. Per the germline V gene, CDR1 is SGHDT and CDR2 is YYEEEE. CDR3 protein: CASRRQGRETQYF. The DNA of the CDR3 is TGTGCCAGCAGAAGACAGGGTCGAGAGACCCAGTACTTC.

The sample holds a few counts of this clone. The rearrangement uses TRBV18 and TRBJ1-5; D remains unclear. Deletions cut 0 bases from V and 7 bases from J, with 10 bases between. Germline CDR1 KGHSH, CDR2 LQKENI. The length of the CDR3 is 14 residues. CDR3: CASSPPGSGQPQHF. The CDR3 DNA reads TGTGCCAGCTCACCACCGGGGTCGGGGCAGCCCCAGCATTTT.

J is TRBJ1-1 and V is TRBV19; D is unclear. This CDR3 has 12 residues. Germline lookup yields CDR1 LNHDA and CDR2 SQIVND (reference sequence). Trimming left V 4 bases short and J 8 bases short, with 11 bases between. CDR3 nucleotides: TGTGCCAGTAGTACGCTGAGAAGCGAAGCTTTCTTT. This translates into CASSTLRSEAFF. Full variable domain (remainder filled in from reference TRBV19 and TRBJ1-1): DGGITQSPKYLFRKEGQNVTLSCEQNLNHDAMYWYRQDPGQGLRLIYYSQIVNDFQKGDIAEGYSVSREKKESFPLTVTSAQKNPTAFYLCASSTLRSEAFFGQGTRLTVV.

This clone was seen only once. The chain combines TRBV5-1 with TRBJ2-3, with 10 bases matching TRBD2. The germline V gene encodes CDR1 SGHRS and CDR2 YFSETQ. V was pared by 2 bases and J by 1 base, with 7 bases of the junction left unmatched. The CDR3 extends over 17 amino acids. This CDR3 is CASSLGGSGGRTDTQYF. As DNA, the CDR3 is TGCGCCAGCAGCTTAGGTGGTAGCGGGGGGCGCACAGATACGCAGTATTTT.

The chain employs TRBV6-5 and TRBJ1-2, with D tentatively TRBD1 (6 bases). The germline V gene encodes CDR1 MNHEY and CDR2 SVGAGI. Trimming shortened V by 9 bases and J by 5 bases, and 16 bases separated the two germline ends. The CDR3 consists of 13 residues. The CDR3 here is CASYRGGDYGYTF. For the CDR3, the DNA is TGTGCCAGTTACCGAGGGGGGGATTATGGCTACACCTTC.

In its sample, this clone ranks as large. The rearrangement joins TRBV12-5 to TRBJ1-2, with a possible D match to TRBD1 (5 bases). V was clipped by 3 bases and J by 8 bases, with 13 bases between them. Germline V gives CDR1 LGHNT, CDR2 FRNRAP. This CDR3 spans 13 amino acids. CDR3 sequence (DNA): TGTGCTAGTGGTTTTGGGCAGGGAGGAGGCTACACCTTC. Translating gives CASGFGQGGGYTF.

The chain links TRBV9 to TRBJ1-6, with D uncertain. The germline V gene encodes CDR1 SGDLS and CDR2 YYNGEE. The CDR3 contains 16 residues. Trimming took 3 bases from V and 0 from J, leaving 10 bases between them. CDR3 sequence (DNA): TGTGCCAGCAGCGCCCACCTCAGCTCCTATAATTCACCCCTCCACTTT. The encoded protein is CASSAHLSSYNSPLHF.

This rearrangement joins TRBV7-9 to TRBJ2-3; D not resolved. Germline CDR1 is SEHNR and CDR2 is FQNEAQ (reference sequence). V lost 0 bases and J lost 6, with 13 bases in between. This CDR3 is built from 15 residues. CDR3 nucleotide sequence: TGTGCCAGCAGCTTAGCCGGCTCTTGGGTGGATACGCAGTATTTT. Its translation: CASSLAGSWVDTQYF.

V and J are TRBV19 and TRBJ1-2; D ambiguous. Germline V gene lookup returns CDR1 LNHDA and CDR2 SQIVND (reference sequence). V gave up 0 bases and J gave up 0 bases, with 11 bases separating them. This CDR3 region has 16 residues. CDR3 DNA: TGTGCCAGTAGTATAGACAGGCTTGGAGCTAACTATGGCTACACCTTC. Protein: CASSIDRLGANYGYTF. The whole variable domain, remainder taken from reference TRBV19 and TRBJ1-2, is DGGITQSPKYLFRKEGQNVTLSCEQNLNHDAMYWYRQDPGQGLRLIYYSQIVNDFQKGDIAEGYSVSREKKESFPLTVTSAQKNPTAFYLCASSIDRLGANYGYTFGSGTRLTVV.

The chain links TRBV5-1 to TRBJ2-2, with unresolved D. CDR3 length: 14 residues. The V end was cut by 1 base, the J end by 4 bases, with 8 bases between. In germline, CDR1 is SGHRS, CDR2 YFSETQ. The CDR3 DNA is TGCGCCAGCAGCTTGCTCAAATTCACCGGGGAGCTGTTTTTT. It is translated as CASSLLKFTGELFF.

J is TRBJ2-3 and V is TRBV7-2; D is perhaps TRBD2 (6 bases). The CDR3 contains 15 residues. CDR1 is SGHTA and CDR2 is FQGNSA in the germline V gene. Trimming took 1 base from V and 0 from J, leaving 8 bases between them. The CDR3, as DNA: TGTGCCAGCAGCTTAGGCCTAGCGAGCACAGATACGCAGTATTTT. Translating it yields CASSLGLASTDTQYF.

This clone was seen just once. This sequence joins TRBV20-1 and TRBJ1-2, with unresolved D. This CDR3 is built from 12 residues. Looked up from germline, CDR1 is DFQATT and CDR2 is SNEGSKA (reference sequence). Trimming removed 3 bases at V and 3 bases at J, with 8 bases between. This chain's CDR3 is CSASLPDYGYTF. The CDR3 bases are TGCAGTGCTAGTTTACCCGACTATGGCTACACCTTC.

The rearrangement joins TRBV12-3 or TRBV12-4 to TRBJ2-1; 9 bases map to TRBD1. V was clipped by 5 bases and J by 15 bases; unmatched bases: 11. The CDR3 loop spans 13 amino acids. As DNA, the CDR3 is TGTGCCAGCAGTCCCGTGGACAGGGGTTCTCTGTTCTTC. As protein: CASSPVDRGSLFF.

The chain links TRBV2 to TRBJ1-2, with no clear D. From germline, CDR1 is SNHLY and CDR2 FYNNEI. This CDR3 contains 13 residues. Trimming pared 7 bases from V and 5 bases from J, leaving 14 bases between. The CDR3 loop reads CASTREVRYGYTF. In DNA form, the CDR3 reads TGTGCCAGCACCAGAGAGGTGCGATATGGCTACACCTTC.

The chain is built from TRBV4-1 and TRBJ1-6, with D perhaps matching TRBD1 (6 bases). The CDR3 sequence is 20 residues long. Germline lookup yields CDR1 MGHRA and CDR2 YSYEKL. Trimming pared 0 bases from V and 0 bases from J, leaving 18 bases between. CDR3 coding DNA: TGCGCCAGCAGCCAAGATCAAATCCGGACAGTGAGCTCCTATAATTCACCCCTCCACTTT. Protein product: CASSQDQIRTVSSYNSPLHF.

The chain employs TRBV2 and TRBJ2-7; a weak D match, TRBD2 (5 bases). From germline, CDR1 is SNHLY and CDR2 FYNNEI. The CDR3 covers 13 residues. Trimming pared 6 bases from V and 3 bases from J, leaving 12 bases between. The CDR3 DNA follows: TGTGCCAGCAGCCTCGGACTCGTCTACGAGCAGTACTTC. It codes for CASSLGLVYEQYF.

Only a few counts were recorded for this clone. The chain joins TRBV2 to TRBJ2-1; 10 bases agree with TRBD1. Germline CDR1 and CDR2: SNHLY and FYNNEI. The junction had 6 bases not matched to a gene; V was cut back by 6 bases and J by 4 bases. This CDR3 spans 15 amino acids. The CDR3 is CASRRDRGIYNEQFF. CDR3 DNA sequence: TGTGCCAGCAGGAGGGACAGGGGAATATACAATGAGCAGTTCTTC.

This chain links TRBV6-5 with TRBJ2-5; 8 bases are a match to TRBD1. Losses at the gene ends were 8 bases for V and 5 bases for J; bases not matched to a gene: 10. Per germline, CDR1 MNHEY and CDR2 SVGAGI. CDR3 length: 14 residues. The CDR3 nucleotides read TGTGCCAGCTCTTCCACAGGGGGACGGGAGACCCAGTACTTC. It encodes CASSSTGGRETQYF.

The genes are TRBV6-5 and TRBJ2-3, with 10 bases matching TRBD1. Trimming cost V 5 bases and J 7 bases; bases outside gene matches: 9. The germline V gene has CDR1 MNHEY and CDR2 SVGAGI. The CDR3 extends over 15 amino acids. The CDR3 spells CASSLISGQGNTQYF. DNA of the CDR3: TGTGCCAGCAGTCTGATCTCGGGACAGGGGAATACGCAGTATTTT.

This clone was seen only a few times. The chain employs TRBV10-3 and TRBJ1-5; unclear D gene. The CDR3 is made up of 14 amino acids. Germline CDR1 ENHRY, CDR2 SYGVKD. Trimming shortened V by 0 bases and J by 2 bases, and 5 bases separated the two germline ends. The CDR3 reads CAISESDGNQPQHF. In DNA, the CDR3 is TGTGCCATCAGTGAGTCGGATGGCAATCAGCCCCAGCATTTT.

The chain has TRBV18 and TRBJ2-5; D gene uncertain. CDR3 size: 12 residues. The V end lost 3 bases, the J end lost 0 bases, and 2 bases lay between the germline ends. Per the germline V gene, CDR1 is KGHSH and CDR2 is LQKENI. CDR3 amino acids: CASSPYQETQYF. CDR3 nucleotide sequence: TGTGCCAGCTCACCGTACCAAGAGACCCAGTACTTC.

This sequence joins TRBV5-4 and TRBJ2-1; D is unresolved. Looked up from germline, CDR1 is SGHNT and CDR2 is YYREEE (reference sequence). V shed 0 bases and J shed 5 bases, with 6 bases lying between them. This CDR3 is 13 amino acids long. The CDR3 is CASSLALDNEQFF. The CDR3 DNA reads TGTGCCAGCAGCTTGGCACTCGACAATGAGCAGTTCTTC. Looking up the rest from reference TRBV5-4 and TRBJ2-1 gives the full variable domain: ETGVTQSPTHLIKTRGQQVTLRCSSQSGHNTVSWYQQALGQGPQFIFQYYREEENGRGNFPPRFSGLQFPNYSSELNVNALELDDSALYLCASSLALDNEQFFGPGTRLTVL.